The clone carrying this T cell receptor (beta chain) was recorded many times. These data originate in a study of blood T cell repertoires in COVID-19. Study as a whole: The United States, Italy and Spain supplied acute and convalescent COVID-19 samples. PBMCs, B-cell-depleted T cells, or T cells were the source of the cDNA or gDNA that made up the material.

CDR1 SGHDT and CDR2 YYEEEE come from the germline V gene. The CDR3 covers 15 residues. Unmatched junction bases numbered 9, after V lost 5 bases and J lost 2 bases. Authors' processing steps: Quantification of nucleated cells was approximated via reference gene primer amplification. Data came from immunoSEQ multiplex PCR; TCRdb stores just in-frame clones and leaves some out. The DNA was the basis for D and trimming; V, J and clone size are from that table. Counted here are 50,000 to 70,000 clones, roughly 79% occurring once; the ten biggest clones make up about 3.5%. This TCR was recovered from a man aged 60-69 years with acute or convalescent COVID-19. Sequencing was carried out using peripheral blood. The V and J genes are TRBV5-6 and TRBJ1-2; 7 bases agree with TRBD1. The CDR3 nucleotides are TGTGCCAGCAGTTCAAAGAACAGGGGAAACTATGGCTACACCTTC. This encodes CASSSKNRGNYGYTF. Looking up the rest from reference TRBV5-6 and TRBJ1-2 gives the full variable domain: DAGVTQSPTHLIKTRGQQVTLRCSPKSGHDTVSWYQQALGQGPQFIFQYYEEEERQRGNFPDRFSGHQFPNYSSELNVNALLLGDSALYLCASSSKNRGNYGYTFGSGTRLTVV.